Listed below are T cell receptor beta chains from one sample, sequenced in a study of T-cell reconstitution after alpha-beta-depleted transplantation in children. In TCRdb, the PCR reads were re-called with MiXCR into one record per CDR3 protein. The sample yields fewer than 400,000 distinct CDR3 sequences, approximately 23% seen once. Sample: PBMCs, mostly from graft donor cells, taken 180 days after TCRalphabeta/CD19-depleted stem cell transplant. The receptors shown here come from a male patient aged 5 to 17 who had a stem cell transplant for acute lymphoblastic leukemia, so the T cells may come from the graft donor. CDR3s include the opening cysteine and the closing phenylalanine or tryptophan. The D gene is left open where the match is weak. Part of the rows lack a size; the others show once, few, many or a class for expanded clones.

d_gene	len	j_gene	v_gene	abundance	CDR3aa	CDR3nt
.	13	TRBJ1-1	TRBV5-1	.	CASGLARNTEAFF	TGCGCCAGCGGACTAGCGCGGAACACTGAAGCTTTCTTT
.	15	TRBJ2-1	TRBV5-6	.	CASSPGRGFDNEQFF	TGTGCCAGCAGCCCCGGGCGAGGGTTTGACAATGAGCAGTTCTTC
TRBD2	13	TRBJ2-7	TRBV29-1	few	CSVRTSGVYEQYF	TGCAGCGTACGGACTAGCGGGGTCTACGAGCAGTACTTC
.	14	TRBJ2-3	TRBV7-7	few	CASSAVRSADTQYF	TGTGCCAGCAGCGCCGTCCGGAGCGCAGATACGCAGTATTTT
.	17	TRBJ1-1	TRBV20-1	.	CSASRQVLGGIIAEAFF	TGCAGTGCTAGTCGACAGGTGCTGGGGGGAATAATCGCTGAAGCTTTCTTT
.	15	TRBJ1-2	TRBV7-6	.	CASSLGTTINYGYTF	TGTGCCAGCAGCCTCGGGACGACTATTAACTATGGCTACACCTTC
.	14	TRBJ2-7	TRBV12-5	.	CASNRGEWIYEQYF	TGTGCTAGTAACCGAGGGGAGTGGATCTACGAGCAGTACTTC
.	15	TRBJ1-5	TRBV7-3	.	CASSSGVHSTDTQHF	TGTGCCAGCAGCTCGGGGGTCCATAGCACAGATACGCAGCATTTT
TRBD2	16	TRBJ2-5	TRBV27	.	CASRGEAGGGQETQYF	TGTGCCAGCAGGGGAGAAGCGGGAGGGGGGCAAGAGACCCAGTACTTC
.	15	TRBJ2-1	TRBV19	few	CASSIPRASANEQFF	TGTGCCAGTAGTATACCTAGGGCTAGTGCCAATGAGCAGTTCTTC
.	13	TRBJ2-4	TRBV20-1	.	CSARGTLSDIQYF	TGCAGTGCTAGAGGGACTTTGAGCGACATTCAGTACTTC
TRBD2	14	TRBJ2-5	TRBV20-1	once	CSARRLAGGETQYF	TGCAGTGCTAGACGACTAGCGGGGGGTGAGACCCAGTACTTC
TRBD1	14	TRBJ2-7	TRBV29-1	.	CSVGPRDRGNEQYF	TGCAGCGTTGGGCCCCGGGACAGGGGGAACGAGCAGTACTTC
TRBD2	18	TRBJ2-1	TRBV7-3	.	CASSLGFGRLAGEREQFF	TGTGCCAGCAGCTTGGGTTTTGGTAGGCTAGCGGGAGAACGCGAGCAGTTCTTC
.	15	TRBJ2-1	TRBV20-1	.	CSAARVGSSYNEQFF	TGCAGTGCCGCTCGGGTCGGAAGCTCCTACAATGAGCAGTTCTTC